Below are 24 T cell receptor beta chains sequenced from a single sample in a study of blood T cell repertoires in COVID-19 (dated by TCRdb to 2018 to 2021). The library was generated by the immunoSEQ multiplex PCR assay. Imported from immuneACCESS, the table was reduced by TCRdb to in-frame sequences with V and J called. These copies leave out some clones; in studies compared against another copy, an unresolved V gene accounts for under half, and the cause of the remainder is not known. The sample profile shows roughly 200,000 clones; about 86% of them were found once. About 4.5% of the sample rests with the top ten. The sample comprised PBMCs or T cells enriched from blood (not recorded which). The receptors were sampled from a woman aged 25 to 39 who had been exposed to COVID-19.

This CDR3 is CASSRSGTGEQPQHF. Here the CDR3 DNA reads TGTGCCAGCAGCCGCTCAGGGACAGGGGAACAGCCCCAGCATTTT. This chain links TRBV7-9 with TRBJ1-5, with 10 nucleotides matching TRBD1. Germline lookup yields CDR1 SEHNR and CDR2 FQNEAQ (reference sequence). The CDR3 loop spans 15 amino acids. V shed 5 bases and J 7 bases; nucleotides not matched to a gene: 8.

The CDR3 coding sequence is TGTGCCAGCAGCCAGCACAGGGGGGAGAATTCACCCCTCCACTTT. Encoded protein: CASSQHRGENSPLHF. J is TRBJ1-6 and V is TRBV3-1 (or the pseudogene TRBV3-2), with 8 positions matching TRBD1. The germline V gene encodes CDR1 LGHDT and CDR2 YNNKEL (reference sequence). The CDR3 runs to 15 residues. Trimming at V came to 3 bases and at J to 7 bases, leaving 5 bases not matched to a gene.

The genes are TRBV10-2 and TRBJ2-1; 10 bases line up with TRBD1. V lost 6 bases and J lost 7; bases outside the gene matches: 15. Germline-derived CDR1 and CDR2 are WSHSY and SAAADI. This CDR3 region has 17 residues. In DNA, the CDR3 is TGCGCCAGCAGCGGGAATGGACAGGGGGTACTATGGAATGAGCAGTTCTTC. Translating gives CASSGNGQGVLWNEQFF.

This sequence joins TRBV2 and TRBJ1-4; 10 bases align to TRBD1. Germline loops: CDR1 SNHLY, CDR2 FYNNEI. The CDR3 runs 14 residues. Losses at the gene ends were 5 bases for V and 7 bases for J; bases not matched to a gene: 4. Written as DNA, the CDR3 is TGTGCCAGCAGTTCCGGGACAGGGGTTGAAAAACTGTTTTTT. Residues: CASSSGTGVEKLFF. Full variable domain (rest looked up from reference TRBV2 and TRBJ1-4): EPEVTQTPSHQVTQMGQEVILRCVPISNHLYFYWYRQILGQKVEFLVSFYNNEISEKSEIFDDQFSVERPDGSNFTLKIRSTKLEDSAMYFCASSSGTGVEKLFFGSGTQLSVL.

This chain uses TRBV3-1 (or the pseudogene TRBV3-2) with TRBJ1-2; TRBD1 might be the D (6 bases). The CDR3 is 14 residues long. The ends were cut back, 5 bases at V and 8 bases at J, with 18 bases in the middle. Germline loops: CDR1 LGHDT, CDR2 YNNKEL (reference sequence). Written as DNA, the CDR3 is TGTGCCAGCAGCTCCCAATCACAGGGATCGGGCTACACCTTC. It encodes CASSSQSQGSGYTF.

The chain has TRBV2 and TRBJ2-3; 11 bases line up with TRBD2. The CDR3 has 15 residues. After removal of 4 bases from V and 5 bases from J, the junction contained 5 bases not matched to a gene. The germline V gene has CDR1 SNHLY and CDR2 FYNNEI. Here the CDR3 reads CASSGLAGGRDTQYF. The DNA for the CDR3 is TGTGCCAGCAGTGGGCTAGCGGGGGGAAGAGATACGCAGTATTTT.

The CDR3 DNA is TGTGCTAGTGGCACCCCGACAGGGGCGGGGAGTCAGCCCCAGCATTTT. This translates into CASGTPTGAGSQPQHF. The chain is built from TRBV12-5 and TRBJ1-5; 8 nucleotides agree with TRBD1. This CDR3 is 16 amino acids long. The V gene end was trimmed by 6 bases and the J gene end by 6 bases; junction bases not matched to a gene: 13. CDR1 is LGHNT and CDR2 is FRNRAP in the germline V gene.

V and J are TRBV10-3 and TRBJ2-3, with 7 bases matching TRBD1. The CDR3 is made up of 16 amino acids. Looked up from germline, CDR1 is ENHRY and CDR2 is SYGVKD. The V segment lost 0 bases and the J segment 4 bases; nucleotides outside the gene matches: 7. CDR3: CAISESRGRGSDTQYF. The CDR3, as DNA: TGTGCCATCAGTGAGTCGAGGGGGCGCGGGTCAGATACGCAGTATTTT.

The CDR3 loop is CASSPAKAGSNTIYF. The CDR3 nucleotides are TGTGCCAGCAGTCCGGCGAAGGCGGGTAGTAACACCATATATTTT. J is TRBJ1-3 and V is TRBV28, with no clear D. This CDR3 has 15 residues. Per the germline V gene, CDR1 is MDHEN and CDR2 is SYDVKM. Trimming cost V 5 bases and J 7 bases, with 18 bases left between them.

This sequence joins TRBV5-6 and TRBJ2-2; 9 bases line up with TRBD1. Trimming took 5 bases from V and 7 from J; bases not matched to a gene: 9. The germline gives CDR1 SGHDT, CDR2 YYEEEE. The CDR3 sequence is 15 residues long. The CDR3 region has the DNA TGTGCCAGCAGTTCAACAGGGGGCAGTGGCGGGGAGCTGTTTTTT. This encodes CASSSTGGSGGELFF.

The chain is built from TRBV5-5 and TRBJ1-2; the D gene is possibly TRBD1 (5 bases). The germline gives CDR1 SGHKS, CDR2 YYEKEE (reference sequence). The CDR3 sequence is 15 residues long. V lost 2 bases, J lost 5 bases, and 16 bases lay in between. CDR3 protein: CASSLASGSFYGYTF. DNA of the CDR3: TGTGCCAGCAGCTTAGCGTCAGGGTCATTTTATGGCTACACCTTC.

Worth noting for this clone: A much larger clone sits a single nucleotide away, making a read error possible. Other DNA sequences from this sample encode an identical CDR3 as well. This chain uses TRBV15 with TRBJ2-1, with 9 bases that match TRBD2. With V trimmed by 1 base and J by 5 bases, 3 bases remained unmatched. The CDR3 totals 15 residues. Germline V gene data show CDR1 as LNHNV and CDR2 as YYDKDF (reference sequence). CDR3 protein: CATSRGASGDNEQFF. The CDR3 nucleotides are TGTGCCACCAGCAGAGGGGCTAGCGGGGACAATGAGCAGTTCTTC.

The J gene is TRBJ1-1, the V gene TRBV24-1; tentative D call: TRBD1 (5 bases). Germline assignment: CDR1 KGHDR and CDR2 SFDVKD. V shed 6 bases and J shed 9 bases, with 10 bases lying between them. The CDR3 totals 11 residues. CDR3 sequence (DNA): TGTGCCACCAGTTTTCAGGGCCAAGCTTTCTTT. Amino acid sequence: CATSFQGQAFF.

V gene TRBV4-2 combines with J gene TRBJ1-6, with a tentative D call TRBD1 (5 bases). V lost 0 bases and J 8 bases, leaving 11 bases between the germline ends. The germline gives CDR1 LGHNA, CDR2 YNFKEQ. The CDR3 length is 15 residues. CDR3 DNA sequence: TGTGCCAGCAGCCAAGATTCGGGGGTGGATTCACCCCTCCACTTT. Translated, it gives CASSQDSGVDSPLHF.

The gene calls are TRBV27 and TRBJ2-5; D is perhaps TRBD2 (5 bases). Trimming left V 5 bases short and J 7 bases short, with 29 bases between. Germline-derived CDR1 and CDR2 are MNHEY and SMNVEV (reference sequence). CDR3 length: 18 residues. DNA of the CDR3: TGTGCCAGCAGTCCCTCCCCGCCTTCCGGACCCCTGAGCGGGACCCAGTACTTC. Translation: CASSPSPPSGPLSGTQYF.

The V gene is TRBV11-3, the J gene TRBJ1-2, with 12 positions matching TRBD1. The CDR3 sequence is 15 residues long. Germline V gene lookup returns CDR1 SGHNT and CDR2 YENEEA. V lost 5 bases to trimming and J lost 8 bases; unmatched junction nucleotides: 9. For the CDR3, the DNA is TGTGCCAGCAGCGCCGGGACAGGGGGCGCGGGGGGCTACACCTTC. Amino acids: CASSAGTGGAGGYTF. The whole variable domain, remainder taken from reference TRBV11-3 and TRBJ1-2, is EAGVVQSPRYKIIEKKQPVAFWCNPISGHNTLYWYLQNLGQGPELLIRYENEEAVDDSQLPKDRFSAERLKGVDSTLKIQPAELGDSAVYLCASSAGTGGAGGYTFGSGTRLTVV.

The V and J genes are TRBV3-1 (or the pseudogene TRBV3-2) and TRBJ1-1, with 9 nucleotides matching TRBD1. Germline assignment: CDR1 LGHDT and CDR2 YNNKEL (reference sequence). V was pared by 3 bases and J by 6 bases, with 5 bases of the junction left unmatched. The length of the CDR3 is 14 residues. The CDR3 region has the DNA TGTGCCAGCAGCCACGTACAGGGGGCGTCTGAAGCTTTCTTT. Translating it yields CASSHVQGASEAFF.

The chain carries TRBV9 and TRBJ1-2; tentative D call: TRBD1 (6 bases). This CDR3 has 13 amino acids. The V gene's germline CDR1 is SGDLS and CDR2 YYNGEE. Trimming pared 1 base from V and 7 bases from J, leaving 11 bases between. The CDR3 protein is CASSVRTEGGYTF. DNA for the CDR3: TGTGCCAGCAGCGTACGGACAGAGGGTGGCTACACCTTC.

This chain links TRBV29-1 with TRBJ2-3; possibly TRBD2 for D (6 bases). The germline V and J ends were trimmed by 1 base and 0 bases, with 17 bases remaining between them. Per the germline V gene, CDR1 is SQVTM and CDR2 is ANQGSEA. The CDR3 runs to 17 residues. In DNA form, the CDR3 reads TGCAGCGTTGAAGGGGCCCGCGATAGCGGAAGCACAGATACGCAGTATTTT. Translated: CSVEGARDSGSTDTQYF.

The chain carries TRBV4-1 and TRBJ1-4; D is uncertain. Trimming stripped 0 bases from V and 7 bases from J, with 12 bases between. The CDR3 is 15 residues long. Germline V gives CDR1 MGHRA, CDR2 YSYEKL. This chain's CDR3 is CASSQDGVVFEKLFF. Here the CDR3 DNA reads TGCGCCAGCAGCCAAGATGGAGTAGTGTTTGAAAAACTGTTTTTT.

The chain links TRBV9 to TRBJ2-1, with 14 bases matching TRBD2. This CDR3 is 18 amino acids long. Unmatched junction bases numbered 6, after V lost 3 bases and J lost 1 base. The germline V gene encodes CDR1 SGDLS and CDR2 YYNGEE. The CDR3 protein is CASSAGLAGGPSYNEQFF. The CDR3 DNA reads TGTGCCAGCAGCGCCGGACTAGCGGGGGGTCCTTCCTACAATGAGCAGTTCTTC.

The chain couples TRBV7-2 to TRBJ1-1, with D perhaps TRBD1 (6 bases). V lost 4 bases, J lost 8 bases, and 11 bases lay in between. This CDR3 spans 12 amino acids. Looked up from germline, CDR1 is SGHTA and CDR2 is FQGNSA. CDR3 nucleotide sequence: TGTGCCAGCAGCTACCTAAGGGGGGAAGCTTTCTTT. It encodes CASSYLRGEAFF.

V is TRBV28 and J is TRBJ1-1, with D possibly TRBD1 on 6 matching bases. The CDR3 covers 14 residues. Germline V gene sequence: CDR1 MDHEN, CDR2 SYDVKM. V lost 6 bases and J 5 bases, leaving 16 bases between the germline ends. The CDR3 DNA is TGTGCCAGCAGGCCCTCGGGGGGGCTTACTGAAGCTTTCTTT. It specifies CASRPSGGLTEAFF.

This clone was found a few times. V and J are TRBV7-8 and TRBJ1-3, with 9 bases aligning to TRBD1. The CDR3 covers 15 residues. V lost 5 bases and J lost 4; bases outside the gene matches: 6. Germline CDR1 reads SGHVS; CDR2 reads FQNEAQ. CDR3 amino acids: CASSLGTGKGNTIYF. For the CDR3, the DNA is TGTGCCAGCAGCCTCGGGACAGGGAAAGGAAACACCATATATTTT.